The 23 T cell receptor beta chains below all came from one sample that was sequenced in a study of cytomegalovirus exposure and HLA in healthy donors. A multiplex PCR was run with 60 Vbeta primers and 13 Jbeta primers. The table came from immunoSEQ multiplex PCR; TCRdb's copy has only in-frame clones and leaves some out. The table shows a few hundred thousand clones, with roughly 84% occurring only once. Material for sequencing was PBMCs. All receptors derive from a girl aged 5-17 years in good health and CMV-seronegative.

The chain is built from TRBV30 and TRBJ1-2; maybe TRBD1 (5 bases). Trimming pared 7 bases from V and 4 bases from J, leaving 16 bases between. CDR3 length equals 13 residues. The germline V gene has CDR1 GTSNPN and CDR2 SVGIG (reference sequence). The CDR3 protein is CAFVPDSFYGYTF. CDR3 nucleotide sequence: TGTGCCTTCGTTCCCGACAGCTTCTATGGCTACACCTTC. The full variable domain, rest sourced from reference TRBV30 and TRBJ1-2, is SQTIHQWPATLVQPVGSPLSLECTVEGTSNPNLYWYRQAAGRGLQLLFYSVGIGQISSEVPQNLSASRPQDRQFILSSKKLLLSDSGFYLCAFVPDSFYGYTFGSGTRLTVV.

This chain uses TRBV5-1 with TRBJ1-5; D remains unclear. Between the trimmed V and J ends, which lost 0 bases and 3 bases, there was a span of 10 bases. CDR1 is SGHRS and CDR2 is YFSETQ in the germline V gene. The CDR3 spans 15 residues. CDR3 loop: CASSLGEGYNQPQHF. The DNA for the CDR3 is TGCGCCAGCAGCTTGGGTGAGGGTTACAATCAGCCCCAGCATTTT.

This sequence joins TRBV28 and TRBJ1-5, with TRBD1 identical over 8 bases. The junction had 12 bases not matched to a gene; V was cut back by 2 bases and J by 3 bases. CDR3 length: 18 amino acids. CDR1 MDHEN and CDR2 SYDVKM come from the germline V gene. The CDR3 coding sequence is TGTGCCAGCAGTTTAAGGCCGTCAGGACAGGGCCACAATCAGCCCCAGCATTTT. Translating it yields CASSLRPSGQGHNQPQHF.

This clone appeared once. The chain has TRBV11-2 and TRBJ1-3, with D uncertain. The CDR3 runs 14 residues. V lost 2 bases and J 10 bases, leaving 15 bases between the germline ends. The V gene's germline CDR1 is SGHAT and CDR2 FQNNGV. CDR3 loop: CASSLSGGAYTIYF. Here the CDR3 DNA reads TGTGCCAGCAGCTTATCAGGTGGTGCTTATACCATATATTTT. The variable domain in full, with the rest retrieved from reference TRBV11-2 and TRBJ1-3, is EAGVAQSPRYKIIEKRQSVAFWCNPISGHATLYWYQQILGQGPKLLIQFQNNGVVDDSQLPKDRFSAERLKGVDSTLKIQPAKLEDSAVYLCASSLSGGAYTIYFGEGSWLTVV.

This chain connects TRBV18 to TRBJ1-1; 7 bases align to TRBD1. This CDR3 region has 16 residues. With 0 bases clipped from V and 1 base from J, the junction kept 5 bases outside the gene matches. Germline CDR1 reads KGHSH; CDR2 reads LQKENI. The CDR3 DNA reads TGTGCCAGCTCACCACCAGGGGGCCGCCCGAACACTGAAGCTTTCTTT. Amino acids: CASSPPGGRPNTEAFF. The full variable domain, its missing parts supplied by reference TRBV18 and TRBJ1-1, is NAGVMQNPRHLVRRRGQEARLRCSPMKGHSHVYWYRQLPEEGLKFMVYLQKENIIDESGMPKERFSAEFPKEGPSILRIQQVVRGDSAAYFCASSPPGGRPNTEAFFGQGTRLTVV.

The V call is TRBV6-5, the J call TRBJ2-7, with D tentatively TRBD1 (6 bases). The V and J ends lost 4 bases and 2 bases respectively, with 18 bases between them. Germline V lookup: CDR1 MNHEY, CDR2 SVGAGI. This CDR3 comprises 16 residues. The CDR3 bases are TGTGCCAGCAGTTTACCCCCCAACAGGGTCCCCTACGAGCAGTACTTC. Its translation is CASSLPPNRVPYEQYF.

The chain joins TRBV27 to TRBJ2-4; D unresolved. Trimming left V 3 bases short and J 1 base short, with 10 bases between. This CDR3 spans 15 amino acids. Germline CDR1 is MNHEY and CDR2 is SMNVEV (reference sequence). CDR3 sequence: CASSLLGEAKNIQYF. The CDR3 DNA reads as TGTGCCAGCAGTTTGTTGGGCGAGGCCAAAAACATTCAGTACTTC.

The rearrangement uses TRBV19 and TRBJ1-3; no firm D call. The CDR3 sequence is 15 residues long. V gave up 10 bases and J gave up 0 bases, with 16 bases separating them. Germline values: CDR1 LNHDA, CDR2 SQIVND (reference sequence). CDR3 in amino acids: CATNFDGSSGNTIYF. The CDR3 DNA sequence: TGTGCCACAAACTTCGACGGGAGCTCTGGAAACACCATATATTTT. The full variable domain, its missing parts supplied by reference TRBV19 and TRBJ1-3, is DGGITQSPKYLFRKEGQNVTLSCEQNLNHDAMYWYRQDPGQGLRLIYYSQIVNDFQKGDIAEGYSVSREKKESFPLTVTSAQKNPTAFYLCATNFDGSSGNTIYFGEGSWLTVV.

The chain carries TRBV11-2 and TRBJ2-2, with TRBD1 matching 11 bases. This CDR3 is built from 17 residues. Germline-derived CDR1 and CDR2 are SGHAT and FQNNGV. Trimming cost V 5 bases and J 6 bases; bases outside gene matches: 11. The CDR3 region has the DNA TGTGCCAGCAGCCCCGTCGGACAGGGGGCCTTCGCCGGGGAGCTGTTTTTT. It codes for CASSPVGQGAFAGELFF.

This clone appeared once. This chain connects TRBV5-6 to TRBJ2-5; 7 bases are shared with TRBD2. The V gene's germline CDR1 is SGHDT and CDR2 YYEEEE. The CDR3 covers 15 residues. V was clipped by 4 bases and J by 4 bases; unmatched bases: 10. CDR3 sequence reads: CASSRLEGGRETQYF. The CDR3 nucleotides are TGTGCCAGCAGCCGTCTCGAGGGAGGGCGAGAGACCCAGTACTTC. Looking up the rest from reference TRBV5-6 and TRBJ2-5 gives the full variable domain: DAGVTQSPTHLIKTRGQQVTLRCSPKSGHDTVSWYQQALGQGPQFIFQYYEEEERQRGNFPDRFSGHQFPNYSSELNVNALLLGDSALYLCASSRLEGGRETQYFGPGTRLLVL.

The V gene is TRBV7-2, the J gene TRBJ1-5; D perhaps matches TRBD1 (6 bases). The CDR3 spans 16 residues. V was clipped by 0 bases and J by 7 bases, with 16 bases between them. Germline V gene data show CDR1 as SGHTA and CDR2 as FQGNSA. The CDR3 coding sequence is TGTGCCAGCAGCTTAGCCGGTACAGGGAACTCCCAGCCCCAGCATTTT. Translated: CASSLAGTGNSQPQHF.

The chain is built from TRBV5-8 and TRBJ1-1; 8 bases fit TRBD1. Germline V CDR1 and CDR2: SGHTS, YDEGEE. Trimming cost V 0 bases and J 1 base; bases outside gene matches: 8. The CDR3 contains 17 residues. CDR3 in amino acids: CASSLATGGWQNTEAFF. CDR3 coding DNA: TGTGCCAGCAGCTTGGCCACAGGGGGATGGCAGAACACTGAAGCTTTCTTT. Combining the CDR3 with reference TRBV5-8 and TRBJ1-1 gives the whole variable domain EAGVTQSPTHLIKTRGQQATLRCSPISGHTSVYWYQQALGLGLQFLLWYDEGEERNRGNFPPRFSGRQFPNYSSELNVNALELEDSALYLCASSLATGGWQNTEAFFGQGTRLTVV.

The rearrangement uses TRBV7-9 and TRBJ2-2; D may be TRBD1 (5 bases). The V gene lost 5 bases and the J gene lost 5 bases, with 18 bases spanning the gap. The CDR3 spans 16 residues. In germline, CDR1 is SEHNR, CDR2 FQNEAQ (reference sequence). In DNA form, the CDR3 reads TGTGCCAGCAGCCATGGTGCCCAGGGTCTTACCGGGGAGCTGTTTTTT. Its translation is CASSHGAQGLTGELFF.

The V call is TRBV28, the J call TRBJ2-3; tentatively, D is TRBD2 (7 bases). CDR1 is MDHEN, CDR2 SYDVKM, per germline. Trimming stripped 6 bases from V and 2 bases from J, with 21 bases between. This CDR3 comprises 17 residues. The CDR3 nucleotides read TGTGCCAGCAGCTCTAACGATGAGGGGGGGTCCACAGATACGCAGTATTTT. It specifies CASSSNDEGGSTDTQYF.

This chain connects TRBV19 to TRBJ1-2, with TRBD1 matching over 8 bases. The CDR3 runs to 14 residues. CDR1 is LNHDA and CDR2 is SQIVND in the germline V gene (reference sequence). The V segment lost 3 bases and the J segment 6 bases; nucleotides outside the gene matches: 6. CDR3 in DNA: TGTGCCAGTAGTATTTGGCAGGGGGCTGATGGCTACACCTTC. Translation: CASSIWQGADGYTF.

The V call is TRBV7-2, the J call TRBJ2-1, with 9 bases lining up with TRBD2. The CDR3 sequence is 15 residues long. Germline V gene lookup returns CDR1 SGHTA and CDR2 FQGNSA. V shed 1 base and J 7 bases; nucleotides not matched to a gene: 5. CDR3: CASSLERLAGNEQFF. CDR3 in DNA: TGTGCCAGCAGCTTAGAACGCCTAGCGGGGAATGAGCAGTTCTTC.

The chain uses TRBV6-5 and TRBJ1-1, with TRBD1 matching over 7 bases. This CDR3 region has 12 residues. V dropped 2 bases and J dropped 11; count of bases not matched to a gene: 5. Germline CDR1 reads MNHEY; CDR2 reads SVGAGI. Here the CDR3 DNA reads TGTGCCAGCAGTTACGAGGGACAGCACGCTTTCTTT. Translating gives CASSYEGQHAFF.

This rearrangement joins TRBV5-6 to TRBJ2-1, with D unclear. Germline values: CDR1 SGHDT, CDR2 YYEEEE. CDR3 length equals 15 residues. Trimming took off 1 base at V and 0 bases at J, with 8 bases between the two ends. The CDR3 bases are TGTGCCAGCAGCTTGTGGTCAGGCTCCTACAATGAGCAGTTCTTC. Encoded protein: CASSLWSGSYNEQFF. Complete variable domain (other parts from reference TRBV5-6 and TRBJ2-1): DAGVTQSPTHLIKTRGQQVTLRCSPKSGHDTVSWYQQALGQGPQFIFQYYEEEERQRGNFPDRFSGHQFPNYSSELNVNALLLGDSALYLCASSLWSGSYNEQFFGPGTRLTVL.

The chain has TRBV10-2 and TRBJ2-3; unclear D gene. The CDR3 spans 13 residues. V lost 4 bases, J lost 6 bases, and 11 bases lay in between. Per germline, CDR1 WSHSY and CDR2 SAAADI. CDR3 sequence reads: CASSALMADTQYF. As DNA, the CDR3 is TGCGCCAGCAGTGCCTTGATGGCTGATACGCAGTATTTT.

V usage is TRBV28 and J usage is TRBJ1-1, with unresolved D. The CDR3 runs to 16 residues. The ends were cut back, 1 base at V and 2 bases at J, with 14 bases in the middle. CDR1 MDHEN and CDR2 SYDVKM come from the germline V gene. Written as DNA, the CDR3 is TGTGCCAGCAGTTTATACAGTCCAGTCTTAAACACTGAAGCTTTCTTT. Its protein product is CASSLYSPVLNTEAFF.

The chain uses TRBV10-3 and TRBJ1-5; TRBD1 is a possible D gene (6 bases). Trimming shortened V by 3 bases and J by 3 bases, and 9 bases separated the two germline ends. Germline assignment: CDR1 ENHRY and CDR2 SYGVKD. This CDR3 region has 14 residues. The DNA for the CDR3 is TGTGCCATCAGTGACAGGGGTCACAATCAGCCCCAGCATTTT. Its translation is CAISDRGHNQPQHF.

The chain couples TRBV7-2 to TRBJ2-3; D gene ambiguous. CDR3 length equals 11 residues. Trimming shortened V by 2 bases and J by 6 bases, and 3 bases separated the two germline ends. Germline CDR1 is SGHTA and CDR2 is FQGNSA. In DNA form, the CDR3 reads TGTGCCAGCAGCTTATCGGATACGCAGTATTTT. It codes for CASSLSDTQYF.

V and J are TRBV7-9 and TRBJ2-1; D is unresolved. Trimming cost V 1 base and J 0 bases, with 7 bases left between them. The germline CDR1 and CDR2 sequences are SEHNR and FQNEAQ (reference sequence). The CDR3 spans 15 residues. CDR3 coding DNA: TGTGCCAGCAGCTTAGTCCTCAGCTCCTACAATGAGCAGTTCTTC. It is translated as CASSLVLSSYNEQFF.